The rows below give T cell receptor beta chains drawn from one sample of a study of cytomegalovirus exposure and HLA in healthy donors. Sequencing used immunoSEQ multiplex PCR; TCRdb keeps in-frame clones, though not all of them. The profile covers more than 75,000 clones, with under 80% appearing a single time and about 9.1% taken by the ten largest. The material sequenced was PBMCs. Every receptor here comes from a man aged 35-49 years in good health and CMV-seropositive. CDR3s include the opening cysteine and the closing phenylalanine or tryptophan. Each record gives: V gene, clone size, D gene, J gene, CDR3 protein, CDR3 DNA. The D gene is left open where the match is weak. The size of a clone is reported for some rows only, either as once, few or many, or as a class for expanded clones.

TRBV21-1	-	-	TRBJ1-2	CASSKVMRGYTF	TGTGCCAGCAGCAAAGTAATGCGGGGCTACACCTTC
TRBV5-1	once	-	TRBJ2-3	CASSLGDPSYTDTQYF	TGCGCCAGCAGTCTCGGGGATCCTTCCTACACAGATACGCAGTATTTT
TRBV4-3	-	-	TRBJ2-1	CASSPDPAAVPREQFF	TGCGCCAGCAGCCCTGACCCAGCGGCGGTCCCCCGGGAGCAGTTCTTC
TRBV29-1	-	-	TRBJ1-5	CSVRDTGSQPQHF	TGCAGCGTCCGGGACACGGGGAGTCAGCCCCAGCATTTT
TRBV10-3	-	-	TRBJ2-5	CAISDTRQAQETQYF	TGTGCCATCAGTGATACTAGACAGGCCCAAGAGACCCAGTACTTC
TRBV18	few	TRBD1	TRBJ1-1	CASSVDRGNTEAFF	TGTGCCAGCTCAGTAGACAGGGGGAACACTGAAGCTTTCTTT
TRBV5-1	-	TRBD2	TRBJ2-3	CASSPGGGSTDTQYF	TGCGCCAGCAGCCCTGGGGGGGGTAGCACAGATACGCAGTATTTT
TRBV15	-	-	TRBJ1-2	CATSRDQGRGYTF	TGTGCCACCAGCAGAGATCAGGGGCGTGGCTACACCTTC
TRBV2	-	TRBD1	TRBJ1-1	CASSRDRGGTEAFF	TGTGCCAGCAGCAGGGACAGGGGAGGGACTGAAGCTTTCTTT
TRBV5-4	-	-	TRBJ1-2	CASAWGPNYGYTF	TGTGCCAGTGCTTGGGGCCCTAACTATGGCTACACCTTC
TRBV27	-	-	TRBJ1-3	CASSAQGGNTIYF	TGTGCCAGCAGTGCCCAGGGCGGAAACACCATATATTTT
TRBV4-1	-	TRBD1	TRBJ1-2	CASSSGQRSSNYGYTF	TGCGCCAGCAGCTCGGGACAGAGATCTTCTAACTATGGCTACACCTTC
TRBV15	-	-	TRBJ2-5	CATSSGLGGTQYF	TGTGCCACCAGCAGTGGCCTAGGAGGGACCCAGTACTTC
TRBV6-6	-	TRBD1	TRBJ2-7	CASSRPGTGQYEQYF	TGTGCCAGCAGTCGACCCGGGACAGGTCAATACGAGCAGTACTTC
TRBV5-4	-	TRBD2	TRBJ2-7	CASSSGTSGSYEQYF	TGTGCCAGCAGCTCCGGGACTAGCGGGAGCTACGAGCAGTACTTC
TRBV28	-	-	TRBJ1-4	CASSFSGRKLFF	TGTGCCAGCAGTTTTAGTGGGAGAAAACTGTTTTTT
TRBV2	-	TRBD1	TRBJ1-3	CASSDGQGRRNTIYF	TGTGCCAGCAGTGACGGACAGGGACGGAGAAACACCATATATTTT
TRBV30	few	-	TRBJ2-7	CAWSVLAAYEQYF	TGTGCCTGGAGTGTGCTGGCGGCCTACGAGCAGTACTTC
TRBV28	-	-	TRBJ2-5	CASRSMAGAQETQYF	TGTGCCAGCAGATCTATGGCGGGGGCCCAAGAGACCCAGTACTTC
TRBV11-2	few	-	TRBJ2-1	CASSPTRGNEQFF	TGTGCCAGCAGCCCAACTAGGGGGAATGAGCAGTTCTTC
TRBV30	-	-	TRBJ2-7	CAWSVGQIKSYEQYF	TGTGCCTGGAGTGTTGGACAGATAAAGTCCTACGAGCAGTACTTC
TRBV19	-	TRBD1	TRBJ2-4	CANSPGGTGTAKNIQYF	TGTGCCAATAGTCCTGGGGGGACAGGGACAGCCAAAAACATTCAGTACTTC
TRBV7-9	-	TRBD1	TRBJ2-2	CASSATGDTGELFF	TGTGCCAGCAGCGCCACAGGGGATACCGGGGAGCTGTTTTTT
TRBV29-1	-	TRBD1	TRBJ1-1	CSVVYRGLTEAFF	TGCAGCGTTGTTTACAGGGGGCTAACTGAAGCTTTCTTT
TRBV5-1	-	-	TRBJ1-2	CASSIHPEGIYGYTF	TGCGCCAGCAGCATCCACCCCGAGGGTATTTATGGCTACACCTTC
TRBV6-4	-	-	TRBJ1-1	CASRGSPNTEAFF	TGTGCCAGCCGGGGGTCCCCGAACACTGAAGCTTTCTTT
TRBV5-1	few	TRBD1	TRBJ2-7	CASSSGQSKPRVQYF	TGCGCCAGCAGCTCGGGACAGTCAAAACCCAGGGTGCAGTACTTC
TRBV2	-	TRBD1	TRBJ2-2	CASSTGVGTGELFF	TGTGCCAGCAGCACAGGGGTTGGCACCGGGGAGCTGTTTTTT
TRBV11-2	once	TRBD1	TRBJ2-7	CASSLAGQGKGQYF	TGTGCCAGCAGCTTAGCGGGACAGGGGAAAGGGCAGTACTTC
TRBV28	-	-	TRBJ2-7	CASRQGLSPYEQYF	TGTGCCAGCAGGCAGGGATTGTCCCCCTACGAGCAGTACTTC
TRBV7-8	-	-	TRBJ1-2	CASSLGVSNSGYTF	TGTGCCAGCAGCTTAGGCGTCTCTAACTCTGGCTACACCTTC
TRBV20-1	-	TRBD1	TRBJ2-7	CSAGTGREQYF	TGCAGTGCAGGGACAGGGCGTGAGCAGTACTTC
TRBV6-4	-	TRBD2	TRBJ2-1	CASSDSSGAVDEQFF	TGTGCCAGCAGTGACTCTAGCGGGGCTGTGGATGAGCAGTTCTTC
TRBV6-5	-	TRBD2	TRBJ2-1	CASSYGLAEYNEQFF	TGTGCCAGCAGTTACGGACTAGCTGAGTACAATGAGCAGTTCTTC
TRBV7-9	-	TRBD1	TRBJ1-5	CASSLAGQGSQPQHF	TGTGCCAGCAGCTTAGCGGGACAGGGCAGTCAGCCCCAGCATTTT
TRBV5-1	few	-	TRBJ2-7	CASSLSREPRGEQYF	TGCGCCAGCAGCTTGTCGAGGGAACCACGAGGAGAGCAGTACTTC
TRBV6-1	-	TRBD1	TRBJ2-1	CASSEVYGTGDNEQFF	TGTGCCAGCAGTGAAGTTTACGGGACAGGGGACAATGAGCAGTTCTTC
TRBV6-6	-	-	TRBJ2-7	CASSYSLELEQYF	TGTGCCAGCAGTTACTCGCTCGAGCTCGAGCAGTACTTC
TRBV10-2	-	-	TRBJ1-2	CASKGEGTNYGYTF	TGCGCCAGCAAGGGGGAGGGGACCAACTATGGCTACACCTTC
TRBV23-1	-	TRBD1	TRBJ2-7	CASSQSTGGGGHRGEQYF	TGCGCCAGCAGTCAATCAACAGGGGGCGGAGGTCATAGGGGCGAGCAGTACTTC
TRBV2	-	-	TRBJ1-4	CASSGQGLKYEKLFF	TGTGCCAGCAGTGGGCAGGGGCTAAAATATGAAAAACTGTTTTTT
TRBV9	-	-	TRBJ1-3	CASSPHEAANGNTIYF	TGTGCCAGCAGCCCCCACGAGGCGGCGAACGGAAACACCATATATTTT
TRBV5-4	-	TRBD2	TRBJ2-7	CASSLGGAGGPYEQYF	TGTGCCAGCAGCTTGGGAGGTGCGGGGGGCCCCTACGAGCAGTACTTC
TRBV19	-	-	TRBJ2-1	CASSTQLGNEQFF	TGTGCCAGTAGTACCCAACTAGGGAATGAGCAGTTCTTC
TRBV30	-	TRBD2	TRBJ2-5	CASEGGSRETQYF	TGTGCCTCGGAGGGAGGGTCACGGGAGACCCAGTACTTC
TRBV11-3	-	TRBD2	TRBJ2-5	CASSPGTSGVRETQYF	TGTGCCAGCAGCCCAGGGACTAGCGGGGTCCGGGAGACCCAGTACTTC
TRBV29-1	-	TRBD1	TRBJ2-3	CSALGGTGTDTQYF	TGCAGCGCCCTCGGGGGGACAGGGACAGATACGCAGTATTTT
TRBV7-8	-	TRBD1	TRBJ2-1	CASSPGTDYNEQFF	TGTGCCAGCAGCCCCGGGACAGATTACAATGAGCAGTTCTTC
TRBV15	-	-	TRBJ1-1	CATNFGGVGTEAFF	TGTGCCACCAACTTTGGGGGGGTGGGAACTGAAGCTTTCTTT
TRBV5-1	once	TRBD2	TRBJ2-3	CASSLGSSGVTDTQYF	TGCGCCAGCAGCTTGGGATCTAGCGGGGTTACAGATACGCAGTATTTT
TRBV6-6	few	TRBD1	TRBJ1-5	CASRGPGQGEQPQHF	TGTGCCAGCAGGGGACCGGGACAGGGTGAGCAGCCCCAGCATTTT
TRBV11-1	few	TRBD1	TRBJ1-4	CASSDTSTGVEKLFF	TGTGCCAGCAGCGATACATCGACAGGGGTTGAAAAACTGTTTTTT
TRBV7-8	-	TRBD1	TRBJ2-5	CASSLGTGVLQETQYF	TGTGCCAGCAGCTTAGGGACAGGGGTTTTACAAGAGACCCAGTACTTC
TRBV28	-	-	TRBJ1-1	CASRLVRGDTEAFF	TGTGCCAGCAGACTAGTTCGGGGGGACACTGAAGCTTTCTTT
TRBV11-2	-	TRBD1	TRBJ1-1	CASSLPRDRELSEAFF	TGTGCCAGCAGCCTCCCCCGGGACAGGGAATTGTCTGAAGCTTTCTTT
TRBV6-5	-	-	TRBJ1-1	CASSFDRSAEAFF	TGTGCCAGCAGCTTTGACCGGAGCGCTGAAGCTTTCTTT
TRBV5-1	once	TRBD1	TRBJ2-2	CASSPGQPTGELFF	TGCGCCAGCAGCCCGGGACAGCCCACCGGGGAGCTGTTTTTT
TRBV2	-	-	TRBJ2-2	CASSDSVLGGIANTGELFF	TGTGCCAGCAGTGATAGTGTGTTGGGGGGTATAGCGAACACCGGGGAGCTGTTTTTT
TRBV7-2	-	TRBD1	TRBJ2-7	CASSTDRGNFYEQYF	TGTGCCAGCAGCACAGACAGGGGAAACTTCTACGAGCAGTACTTC
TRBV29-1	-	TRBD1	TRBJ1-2	CSVRTGEGFGYTF	TGCAGCGTAAGGACAGGAGAGGGGTTCGGCTACACCTTC